These T cell receptor beta chains were read from a single sample in a study of T-cell memory formation after mild COVID-19. TCRdb reanalysed the 5' RACE reads using MiXCR and keeps one entry per CDR3 protein. The sample yields roughly 250,000 distinct CDR3 sequences, 15% to 20% seen once. Sequencing used PBMCs or a T cell subset sorted from them (not recorded which). Every receptor here comes from a man between 18 and 29 years old who had mild COVID-19 (a few samples of this study predate the infection). Cell type and time point are not known. Both conserved end residues are part of each CDR3. D genes are given only for firm matches. Expanded clones get a size class; other rows say once, few or many, or leave the size out.

D gene: NA; V gene: TRBV27; J gene: TRBJ2-3; clone size: NA; CDR3 protein: CASSFKDGSTDTQYF; CDR3 DNA: TGTGCCAGCAGTTTCAAGGACGGTTCCACAGATACGCAGTATTTT
D gene: NA; V gene: TRBV24-1; J gene: TRBJ2-1; clone size: NA; CDR3 protein: CATSDRGQGEQFF; CDR3 DNA: TGTGCCACCAGTGACCGCGGTCAGGGTGAGCAGTTCTTC
D gene: NA; V gene: TRBV12-3/TRBV12-4; J gene: TRBJ2-7; clone size: NA; CDR3 protein: CASSLSQYF; CDR3 DNA: TGTGCCAGCAGTTTGTCGCAGTACTTC
D gene: NA; V gene: TRBV29-1; J gene: TRBJ2-3; clone size: NA; CDR3 protein: CGGGTDTQYF; CDR3 DNA: TGCGGCGGAGGAACAGATACGCAGTATTTT
D gene: TRBD1; V gene: TRBV29-1; J gene: TRBJ2-5; clone size: few; CDR3 protein: CSVQGADGTQYF; CDR3 DNA: TGCAGCGTTCAGGGGGCGGACGGGACCCAGTACTTC
D gene: NA; V gene: TRBV20-1; J gene: TRBJ1-5; clone size: NA; CDR3 protein: CIPVWSNQPQHF; CDR3 DNA: TGCATCCCAGTATGGAGCAATCAGCCCCAGCATTTT
D gene: NA; V gene: TRBV5-1; J gene: TRBJ2-1; clone size: many; CDR3 protein: CASSLSGQGAYNEQFF; CDR3 DNA: TGCGCCAGCAGCTTGTCTGGGCAGGGAGCCTACAATGAGCAGTTCTTC
D gene: TRBD2; V gene: TRBV4-3; J gene: TRBJ2-3; clone size: NA; CDR3 protein: CASSRRANVGGSTDTQYF; CDR3 DNA: TGCGCCAGCAGCCGAAGGGCGAATGTGGGGGGGAGCACAGATACGCAGTATTTT
D gene: NA; V gene: TRBV27; J gene: TRBJ2-3; clone size: NA; CDR3 protein: CASSFLGQDTDTQYF; CDR3 DNA: TGTGCCAGCAGTTTCCTGGGCCAGGACACAGATACGCAGTATTTT
D gene: NA; V gene: TRBV30; J gene: TRBJ1-4; clone size: few; CDR3 protein: CACHSEEAKLFF; CDR3 DNA: TGTGCCTGCCATTCCGAAGAGGCAAAACTGTTTTTT
D gene: TRBD1; V gene: TRBV5-1; J gene: TRBJ2-1; clone size: NA; CDR3 protein: CASSPDRGWYNEQFF; CDR3 DNA: TGCGCCAGCAGCCCGGACAGGGGTTGGTACAATGAGCAGTTCTTC
D gene: NA; V gene: TRBV4-2; J gene: TRBJ2-2; clone size: NA; CDR3 protein: CASSQAGAANTGELFF; CDR3 DNA: TGTGCCAGCAGCCAAGCCGGTGCAGCAAACACCGGGGAGCTGTTTTTT
D gene: NA; V gene: TRBV11-2; J gene: TRBJ2-5; clone size: many; CDR3 protein: CASSLVAPETQYF; CDR3 DNA: TGTGCCAGCAGCTTAGTGGCCCCGGAGACCCAGTACTTC
D gene: NA; V gene: TRBV6-5; J gene: TRBJ1-2; clone size: NA; CDR3 protein: CASRTLKTIGYTF; CDR3 DNA: TGTGCCAGCAGGACCCTGAAAACAATAGGCTACACCTTC
D gene: NA; V gene: TRBV20-1; J gene: TRBJ1-2; clone size: NA; CDR3 protein: CSARDHGSGGAPYGYTF; CDR3 DNA: TGCAGTGCTAGAGATCATGGGAGCGGGGGGGCCCCATATGGCTACACCTTC
D gene: NA; V gene: TRBV4-1; J gene: TRBJ1-1; clone size: few; CDR3 protein: CASSPPFGLNTEAFF; CDR3 DNA: TGCGCCAGCAGCCCACCGTTCGGGCTGAACACTGAAGCTTTCTTT
D gene: NA; V gene: TRBV6-2/TRBV6-3; J gene: TRBJ1-6; clone size: few; CDR3 protein: CASSPGRARTLHF; CDR3 DNA: TGTGCCAGCAGCCCCGGTAGGGCAAGAACCCTCCACTTT
D gene: NA; V gene: TRBV2; J gene: TRBJ1-6; clone size: NA; CDR3 protein: CASSDVSSPNSPLHF; CDR3 DNA: TGTGCCAGCAGTGACGTCTCCTCGCCTAATTCACCCCTCCACTTT
D gene: TRBD2; V gene: TRBV20-1; J gene: TRBJ2-1; clone size: NA; CDR3 protein: CSATGTTYNEQFF; CDR3 DNA: TGCAGTGCCACGGGGACTACCTACAATGAGCAGTTCTTC
D gene: NA; V gene: TRBV5-1; J gene: TRBJ2-1; clone size: NA; CDR3 protein: CASSLASTDNEQFF; CDR3 DNA: TGCGCCAGCAGCTTGGCCTCGACAGACAATGAGCAGTTCTTC
D gene: NA; V gene: TRBV6-2/TRBV6-3; J gene: TRBJ2-1; clone size: few; CDR3 protein: CASSSGQSYNEQFF; CDR3 DNA: TGTGCCAGCAGTTCAGGACAGTCCTACAATGAGCAGTTCTTC
D gene: TRBD2; V gene: TRBV7-9; J gene: TRBJ2-3; clone size: few; CDR3 protein: CASSLTSGGYTDTQYF; CDR3 DNA: TGTGCCAGCAGCTTAACGAGCGGGGGGTACACAGATACGCAGTATTTT
D gene: NA; V gene: TRBV4-1; J gene: TRBJ1-1; clone size: NA; CDR3 protein: CASSYRWTEAFF; CDR3 DNA: TGCGCCAGCAGCTATCGGTGGACTGAAGCTTTCTTT
D gene: NA; V gene: TRBV5-1; J gene: TRBJ1-2; clone size: few; CDR3 protein: CASSSGAPNYGYTF; CDR3 DNA: TGCGCCAGCAGCTCAGGCGCTCCTAACTATGGCTACACCTTC
D gene: NA; V gene: TRBV5-1; J gene: TRBJ2-2; clone size: few; CDR3 protein: CASSLTGRSPAGELFF; CDR3 DNA: TGCGCCAGCAGCCTGACAGGTCGCTCGCCCGCCGGGGAGCTGTTTTTT
D gene: NA; V gene: TRBV9; J gene: TRBJ2-5; clone size: few; CDR3 protein: CASSVQGFQETQYF; CDR3 DNA: TGTGCCAGCAGCGTTCAGGGCTTCCAAGAGACCCAGTACTTC
D gene: TRBD1; V gene: TRBV7-9; J gene: TRBJ1-2; clone size: NA; CDR3 protein: CASSLQGEGYGYTF; CDR3 DNA: TGTGCCAGCAGCTTACAGGGGGAGGGCTATGGCTACACCTTC
D gene: NA; V gene: TRBV7-3; J gene: TRBJ1-1; clone size: few; CDR3 protein: CASMGDTDTEAFF; CDR3 DNA: TGTGCCAGCATGGGGGATACGGACACTGAAGCTTTCTTT
D gene: NA; V gene: TRBV24-1; J gene: TRBJ2-2; clone size: NA; CDR3 protein: CATSDPPGELFF; CDR3 DNA: TGTGCCACCAGTGATCCGCCCGGGGAGCTGTTTTTT
D gene: NA; V gene: TRBV4-2; J gene: TRBJ1-2; clone size: NA; CDR3 protein: CASSQEGSDYGYTF; CDR3 DNA: TGTGCCAGCAGCCAAGAGGGGTCAGACTATGGCTACACCTTC
D gene: NA; V gene: TRBV12-3/TRBV12-4; J gene: TRBJ2-5; clone size: NA; CDR3 protein: CASSQSRGETQYF; CDR3 DNA: TGTGCCAGCAGCCAGAGCCGGGGGGAGACCCAGTACTTC
D gene: NA; V gene: TRBV20-1; J gene: TRBJ1-3; clone size: few; CDR3 protein: CSAREGGDTIYF; CDR3 DNA: TGCAGTGCTAGAGAGGGCGGGGACACCATATATTTT
D gene: NA; V gene: TRBV20-1; J gene: TRBJ1-1; clone size: few; CDR3 protein: CSARDGLGAEAFF; CDR3 DNA: TGCAGTGCTAGAGATGGGTTGGGGGCCGAAGCTTTCTTT
D gene: NA; V gene: TRBV5-1; J gene: TRBJ1-1; clone size: few; CDR3 protein: CASSLGSSLNTEAFF; CDR3 DNA: TGCGCCAGCAGCTTGGGCTCCAGCCTGAACACTGAAGCTTTCTTT
D gene: NA; V gene: TRBV7-9; J gene: TRBJ2-3; clone size: few; CDR3 protein: CASSSGVGQYF; CDR3 DNA: TGTGCCAGCAGCTCGGGGGTGGGGCAGTATTTT
D gene: NA; V gene: TRBV29-1; J gene: TRBJ1-1; clone size: few; CDR3 protein: CSVVERGTEAFF; CDR3 DNA: TGCAGCGTTGTGGAAAGGGGCACTGAAGCTTTCTTT
D gene: NA; V gene: TRBV7-6; J gene: TRBJ2-3; clone size: few; CDR3 protein: CASGLDAADTQYF; CDR3 DNA: TGTGCCAGCGGACTTGACGCAGCAGATACGCAGTATTTT
D gene: NA; V gene: TRBV10-3; J gene: TRBJ1-1; clone size: NA; CDR3 protein: CATSPQGNTEAFF; CDR3 DNA: TGTGCCACCAGTCCGCAGGGGAACACTGAAGCTTTCTTT
D gene: TRBD2; V gene: TRBV20-1; J gene: TRBJ2-1; clone size: few; CDR3 protein: CSARRGLAGGNEQFF; CDR3 DNA: TGCAGTGCTAGGAGGGGACTAGCGGGGGGGAATGAGCAGTTCTTC
D gene: TRBD1; V gene: TRBV20-1; J gene: TRBJ2-7; clone size: few; CDR3 protein: CSASDRTTYEQYF; CDR3 DNA: TGCAGTGCTTCGGACAGGACCACCTACGAGCAGTACTTC
D gene: NA; V gene: TRBV9; J gene: TRBJ2-1; clone size: NA; CDR3 protein: CASSRTNNEQFF; CDR3 DNA: TGTGCCAGCAGCAGAACGAACAATGAGCAGTTCTTC
D gene: NA; V gene: TRBV18; J gene: TRBJ1-1; clone size: few; CDR3 protein: CASSPRETGTSEAFF; CDR3 DNA: TGTGCCAGCTCACCCAGGGAGACAGGAACCTCTGAAGCTTTCTTT
D gene: NA; V gene: TRBV6-6; J gene: TRBJ2-7; clone size: many; CDR3 protein: CASSYSPARDYEQYF; CDR3 DNA: TGTGCCAGCAGTTACTCCCCCGCCAGGGACTACGAGCAGTACTTC
D gene: NA; V gene: TRBV2; J gene: TRBJ2-5; clone size: few; CDR3 protein: CASTQLETQYF; CDR3 DNA: TGTGCCAGCACACAGTTAGAGACCCAGTACTTC
D gene: NA; V gene: TRBV7-2; J gene: TRBJ2-3; clone size: few; CDR3 protein: CASSAARQALSTDTQYF; CDR3 DNA: TGTGCCAGCAGCGCCGCGAGACAGGCCCTAAGCACAGATACGCAGTATTTT
D gene: NA; V gene: TRBV6-5; J gene: TRBJ2-3; clone size: NA; CDR3 protein: CASRPPRARSRHKDTQYF; CDR3 DNA: TGTGCCAGCAGACCCCCCCGGGCTAGAAGCCGGCACAAAGATACGCAGTATTTT
D gene: NA; V gene: TRBV20-1; J gene: TRBJ2-1; clone size: NA; CDR3 protein: CSVGEQFF; CDR3 DNA: TGCAGTGTCGGTGAGCAGTTCTTC
D gene: TRBD2; V gene: TRBV9; J gene: TRBJ2-2; clone size: NA; CDR3 protein: CASSVGTSPTGELFF; CDR3 DNA: TGTGCCAGCAGCGTCGGGACTAGCCCCACCGGGGAGCTGTTTTTT
D gene: NA; V gene: TRBV3-1; J gene: TRBJ1-1; clone size: few; CDR3 protein: CASSQSSRGVVGEAFF; CDR3 DNA: TGTGCCAGCAGCCAATCTTCACGGGGCGTCGTCGGTGAAGCTTTCTTT
D gene: NA; V gene: TRBV5-1; J gene: TRBJ2-5; clone size: NA; CDR3 protein: CASSLGRYQETQYF; CDR3 DNA: TGCGCCAGCAGCTTGGGAAGGTACCAAGAGACCCAGTACTTC
D gene: TRBD2; V gene: TRBV9; J gene: TRBJ2-5; clone size: NA; CDR3 protein: CASSVGGSGGSQETQYF; CDR3 DNA: TGTGCCAGCAGCGTAGGGGGTAGCGGGGGCTCCCAAGAGACCCAGTACTTC